This T cell receptor (beta chain) was sequenced in a study of blood T cells in healthy people across ages. The V and J ends lost 0 bases and 6 bases respectively, with 14 bases between them. This CDR3 contains 15 residues. In germline, CDR1 is LNHNV, CDR2 YYDKDF (reference sequence). In terms of origin and age, donors were healthy Caucasian individuals from Russia aged about 6 to 90. About 10 milliliters of peripheral blood were drawn from each donor into EDTA-treated tubes. Extracted total RNA amounted to at least 5.5 micrograms for each sample. Using a J-beta primer mix together with a sample-barcoded 5' primer, a second PCR was run for about 7 to 12 cycles. Each cDNA molecule carried a tag from a template-switch adaptor that contained 12 random nucleotides. From the 5' RACE reads, TCRdb called clonotypes with MiXCR, one entry per CDR3 protein. The repertoire has around 790,000 distinct CDR3 sequences, around two fifths of them found once; the top ten carry about a fifth.

The receptor was derived from a man between 60 and 75 years old in good health. This chain uses TRBV15 with TRBJ1-1; D is unresolved. Sequenced: blood. CDR3 protein: CATSRDQPRRPEAFF. For the CDR3, the DNA is TGTGCCACCAGCAGAGATCAGCCGCGAAGGCCTGAAGCTTTCTTT.